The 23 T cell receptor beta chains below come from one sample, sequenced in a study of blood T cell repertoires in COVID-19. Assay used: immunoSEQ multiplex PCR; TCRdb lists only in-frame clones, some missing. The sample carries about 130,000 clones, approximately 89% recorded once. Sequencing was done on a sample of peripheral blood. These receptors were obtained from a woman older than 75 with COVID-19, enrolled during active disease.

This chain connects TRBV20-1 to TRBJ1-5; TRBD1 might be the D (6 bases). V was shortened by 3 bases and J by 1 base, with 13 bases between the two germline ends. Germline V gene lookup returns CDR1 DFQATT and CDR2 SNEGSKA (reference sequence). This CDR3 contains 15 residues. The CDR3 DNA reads TGCAGTGCTAGTCTAGCGGGGGCGAGCAATCAGCCCCAGCATTTT. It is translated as CSASLAGASNQPQHF.

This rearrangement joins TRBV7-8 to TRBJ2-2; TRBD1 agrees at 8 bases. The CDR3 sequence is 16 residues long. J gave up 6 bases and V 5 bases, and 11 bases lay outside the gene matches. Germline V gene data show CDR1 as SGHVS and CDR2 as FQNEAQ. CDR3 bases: TGTGCCAGCAGCCCCCGGGGCAGGGGGCATTCCGGGGAGCTGTTTTTT. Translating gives CASSPRGRGHSGELFF.

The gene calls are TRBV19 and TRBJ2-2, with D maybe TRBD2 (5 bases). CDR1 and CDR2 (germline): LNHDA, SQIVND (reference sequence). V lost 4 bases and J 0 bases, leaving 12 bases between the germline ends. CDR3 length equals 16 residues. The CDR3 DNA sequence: TGTGCCAGTAGTAGTGTGAGCGGCGCGAACACCGGGGAGCTGTTTTTT. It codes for CASSSVSGANTGELFF.

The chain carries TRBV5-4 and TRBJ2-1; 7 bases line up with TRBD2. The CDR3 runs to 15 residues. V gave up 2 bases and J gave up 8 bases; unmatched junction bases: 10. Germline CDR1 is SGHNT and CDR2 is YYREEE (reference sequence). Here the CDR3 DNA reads TGTGCCAGCAGCTTTTTTGGAGGGAGGGCCGATGAGCAGTTCTTC. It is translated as CASSFFGGRADEQFF.

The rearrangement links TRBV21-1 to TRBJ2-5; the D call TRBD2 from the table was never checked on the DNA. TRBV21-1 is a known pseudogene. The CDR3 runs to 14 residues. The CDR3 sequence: CASSKATPTSTPYF. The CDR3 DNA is TGTGCCAGCAGCAAAGCGACCCCAACTAGCACACCGTACTTC.

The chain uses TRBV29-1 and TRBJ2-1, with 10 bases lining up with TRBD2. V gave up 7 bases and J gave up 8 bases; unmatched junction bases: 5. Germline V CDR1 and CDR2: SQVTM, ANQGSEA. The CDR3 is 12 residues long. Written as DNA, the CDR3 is TGCAGCGCCGGGACTAGCGCGGATGAGCAGTTCTTC. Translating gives CSAGTSADEQFF.

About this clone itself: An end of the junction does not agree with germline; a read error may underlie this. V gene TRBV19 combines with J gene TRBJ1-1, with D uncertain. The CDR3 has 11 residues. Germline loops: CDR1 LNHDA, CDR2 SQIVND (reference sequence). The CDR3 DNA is TGTGCCAGTAGTAGAGGGTCTGAGGCTTTCTTT. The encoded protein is CASSRGSEAFF.

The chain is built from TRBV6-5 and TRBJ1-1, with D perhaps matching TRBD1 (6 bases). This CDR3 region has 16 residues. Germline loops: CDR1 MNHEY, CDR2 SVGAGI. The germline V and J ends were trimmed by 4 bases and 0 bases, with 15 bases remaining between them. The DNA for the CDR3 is TGTGCCAGCAGTTCCTCACGACAGGTCCTGAACACTGAAGCTTTCTTT. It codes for CASSSSRQVLNTEAFF.

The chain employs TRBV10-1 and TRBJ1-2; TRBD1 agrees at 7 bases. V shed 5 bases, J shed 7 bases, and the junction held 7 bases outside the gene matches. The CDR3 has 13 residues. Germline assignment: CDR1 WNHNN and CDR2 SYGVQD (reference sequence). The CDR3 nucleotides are TGCGCCAGCAGTCAGGGGGTGGTCTGTGGCTACACCTTC. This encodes CASSQGVVCGYTF.

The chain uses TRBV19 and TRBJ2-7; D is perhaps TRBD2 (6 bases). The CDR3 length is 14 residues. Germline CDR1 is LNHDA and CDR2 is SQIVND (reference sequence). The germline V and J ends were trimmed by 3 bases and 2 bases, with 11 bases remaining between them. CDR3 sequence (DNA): TGTGCCAGTAGTATTGCGCGGGGTCCCTACGAGCAGTACTTC. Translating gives CASSIARGPYEQYF.

This CDR3 reads CASSSHLGQGSTPGYTF. The DNA of the CDR3 is TGTGCCAGCAGTTCCCACCTAGGACAGGGGAGTACTCCTGGCTACACCTTC. This chain uses TRBV27 with TRBJ1-2; 9 bases are a match to TRBD1. The V and J ends lost 4 bases and 7 bases, in that order; junction bases with no gene match: 16. The CDR3 runs to 17 residues. Per the germline V gene, CDR1 is MNHEY and CDR2 is SMNVEV (reference sequence).

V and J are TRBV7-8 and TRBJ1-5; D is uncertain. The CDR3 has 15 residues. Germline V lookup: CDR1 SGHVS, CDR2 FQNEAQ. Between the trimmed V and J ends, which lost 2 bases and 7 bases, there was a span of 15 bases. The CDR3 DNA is TGTGCCAGCAGCTTACGTTCCCCCGGAGGGCAGCCCCAGCATTTT. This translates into CASSLRSPGGQPQHF.

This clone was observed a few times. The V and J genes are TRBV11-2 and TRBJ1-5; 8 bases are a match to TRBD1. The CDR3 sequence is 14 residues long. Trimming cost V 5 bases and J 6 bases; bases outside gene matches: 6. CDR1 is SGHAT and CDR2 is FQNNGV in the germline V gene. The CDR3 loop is CASSHGQGGQPQHF. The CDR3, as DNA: TGTGCCAGCAGCCACGGACAGGGTGGTCAGCCCCAGCATTTT.

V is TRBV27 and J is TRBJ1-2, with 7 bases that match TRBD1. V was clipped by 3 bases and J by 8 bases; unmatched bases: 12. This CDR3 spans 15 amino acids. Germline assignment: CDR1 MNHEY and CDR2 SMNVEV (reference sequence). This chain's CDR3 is CASSFSGQSFGGYTF. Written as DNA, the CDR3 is TGTGCCAGCAGTTTCTCGGGACAGAGCTTTGGGGGCTACACCTTC.

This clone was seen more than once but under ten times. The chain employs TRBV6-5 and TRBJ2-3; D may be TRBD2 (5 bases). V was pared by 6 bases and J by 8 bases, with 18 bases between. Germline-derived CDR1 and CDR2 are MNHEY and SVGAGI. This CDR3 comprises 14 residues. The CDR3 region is CASRIEGERGTQYF. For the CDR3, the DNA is TGTGCCAGCAGGATCGAGGGAGAACGGGGTACGCAGTATTTT.

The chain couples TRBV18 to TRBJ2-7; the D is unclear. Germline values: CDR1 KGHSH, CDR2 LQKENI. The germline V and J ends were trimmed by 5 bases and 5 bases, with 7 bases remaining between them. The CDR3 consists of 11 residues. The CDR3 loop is CASSSENEQYF. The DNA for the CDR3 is TGTGCCAGCTCATCAGAAAACGAGCAGTACTTC.

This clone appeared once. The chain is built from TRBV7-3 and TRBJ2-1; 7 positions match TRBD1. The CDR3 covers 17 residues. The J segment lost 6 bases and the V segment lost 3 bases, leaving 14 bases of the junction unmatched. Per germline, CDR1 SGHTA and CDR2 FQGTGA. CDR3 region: CASSLGRRTGNLNEQFF. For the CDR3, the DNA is TGTGCCAGCAGCTTGGGGCGCAGGACAGGTAATCTCAATGAGCAGTTCTTC.

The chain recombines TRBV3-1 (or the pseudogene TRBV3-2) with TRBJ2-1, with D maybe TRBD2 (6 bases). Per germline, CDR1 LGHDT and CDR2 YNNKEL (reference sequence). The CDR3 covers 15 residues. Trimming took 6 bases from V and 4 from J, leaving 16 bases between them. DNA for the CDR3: TGTGCCAGCAGTCAGAGGCGGAGGGGATACAATGAGCAGTTCTTC. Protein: CASSQRRRGYNEQFF.

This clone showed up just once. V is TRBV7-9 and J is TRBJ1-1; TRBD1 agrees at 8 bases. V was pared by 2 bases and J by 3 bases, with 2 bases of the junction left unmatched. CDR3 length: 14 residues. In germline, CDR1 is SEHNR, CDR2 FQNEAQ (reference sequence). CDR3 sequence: CASSLQGADTEAFF. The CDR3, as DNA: TGTGCCAGCAGCTTACAGGGGGCTGACACTGAAGCTTTCTTT.

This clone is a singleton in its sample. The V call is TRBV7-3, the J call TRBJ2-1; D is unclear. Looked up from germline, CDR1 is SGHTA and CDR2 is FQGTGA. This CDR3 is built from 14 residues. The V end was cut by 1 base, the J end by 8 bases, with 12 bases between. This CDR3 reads CASSLMTGPHEQFF. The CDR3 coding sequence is TGTGCCAGCAGCTTAATGACTGGCCCTCATGAGCAGTTCTTC. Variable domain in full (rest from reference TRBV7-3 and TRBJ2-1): GAGVSQTPSNKVTEKGKYVELRCDPISGHTALYWYRQSLGQGPEFLIYFQGTGAADDSGLPNDRFFAVRPEGSVSTLKIQRTERGDSAVYLCASSLMTGPHEQFFGPGTRLTVL.

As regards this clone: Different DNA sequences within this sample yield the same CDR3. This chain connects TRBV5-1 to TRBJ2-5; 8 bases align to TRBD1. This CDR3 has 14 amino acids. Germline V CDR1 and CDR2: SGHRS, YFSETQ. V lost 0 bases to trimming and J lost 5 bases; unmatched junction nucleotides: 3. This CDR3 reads CASSLGQGRETQYF. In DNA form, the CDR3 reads TGCGCCAGCAGCTTGGGACAGGGGAGGGAGACCCAGTACTTC.

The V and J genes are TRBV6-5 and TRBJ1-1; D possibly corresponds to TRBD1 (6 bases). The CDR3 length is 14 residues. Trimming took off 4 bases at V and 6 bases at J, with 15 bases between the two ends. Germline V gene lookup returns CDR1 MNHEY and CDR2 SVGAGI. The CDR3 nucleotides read TGTGCCAGCAGTTCGCAACAGGGCCGCTCTGAAGCTTTCTTT. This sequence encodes CASSSQQGRSEAFF.

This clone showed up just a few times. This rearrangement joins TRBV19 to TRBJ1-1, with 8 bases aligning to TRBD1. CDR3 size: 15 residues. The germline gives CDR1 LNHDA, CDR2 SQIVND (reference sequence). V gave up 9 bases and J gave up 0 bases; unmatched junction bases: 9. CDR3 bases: TGTGCCAGCATTGCAGGGGGCAGCATGAACACTGAAGCTTTCTTT. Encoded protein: CASIAGGSMNTEAFF.